The source of this TCR beta chain is a study of human thymus T cells. Between the trimmed V and J ends, which lost 3 bases and 7 bases, there was a span of 16 bases. The CDR3 totals 14 residues. Germline CDR1 and CDR2: PRHDT and FYEKMQ (reference sequence). Sequencing was performed with immunoSEQ multiplex PCR; in TCRdb, only in-frame clones are kept and a portion is missing. The sample lists 40,000 to 45,000 clones, approximately 93% occurring once. Sequences were obtained from blood. The TCR was taken from a boy younger than two with a congenital heart defect but otherwise immunologically healthy. V usage is TRBV13 and J usage is TRBJ2-7, with D uncertain. CDR3 residues: CASSLGGVSGEQYF. Here the CDR3 DNA reads TGTGCCAGCAGCTTGGGTGGTGTCTCAGGAGAGCAGTACTTC.